Below, 29 T cell receptor beta chains from the same sample are listed, as sequenced in a study of shared clonotypes between healthy human individuals. CD45RO negativity and positive selection for CCR7 defined naive CD8 cells, a population that excluded terminally differentiated effector memory CD45RA+ cells. TCRdb's copy holds only in-frame clones and misses some; the assay was immunoSEQ multiplex PCR. This sample has millions of clones, with over 85% found just once. The sample taken for sequencing was naive CD8+ T cells sorted from blood. Every receptor here comes from a man between 18 and 29 years old in good health.

This rearrangement joins TRBV5-6 to TRBJ1-2, with a tentative D call TRBD1 (5 bases). The germline V gene has CDR1 SGHDT and CDR2 YYEEEE. CDR3 length: 13 residues. V lost 4 bases and J lost 11, with 18 bases in between. CDR3 sequence reads: CASSQGGGEGYTF. The DNA of the CDR3 is TGTGCCAGCAGCCAGGGAGGAGGCGAGGGTTACACCTTC.

The rearrangement joins TRBV11-3 to TRBJ2-7; D is perhaps TRBD1 (6 bases). Per the germline V gene, CDR1 is SGHNT and CDR2 is YENEEA. V was pared by 4 bases and J by 6 bases, with 19 bases between. The CDR3 consists of 15 residues. The DNA for the CDR3 is TGTGCCAGCAGCTCGCGGCTCACCGGGACACCCGAGCAGTACTTC. Protein product: CASSSRLTGTPEQYF.

This rearrangement joins TRBV13 to TRBJ2-5, with 8 positions matching TRBD2. V trimming: 4 bases; J trimming: 1 base; junction bases outside the gene matches: 8. The CDR3 contains 16 residues. CDR1 is PRHDT, CDR2 FYEKMQ, per germline (reference sequence). The CDR3 region is CASSSGAGTSQETQYF. In DNA form, the CDR3 reads TGTGCCAGCAGCTCAGGGGCCGGGACTAGCCAAGAGACCCAGTACTTC.

The genes are TRBV27 and TRBJ2-3, with a weak D call TRBD1 (5 bases). CDR1 and CDR2 (germline): MNHEY, SMNVEV (reference sequence). The V end was cut by 7 bases, the J end by 2 bases, with 10 bases between. This CDR3 has 13 amino acids. The CDR3: CASIGADTDTQYF. The CDR3 DNA is TGTGCCAGCATAGGGGCCGACACAGATACGCAGTATTTT.

The rearrangement uses TRBV4-1 and TRBJ2-5; 8 nucleotides match TRBD1. CDR1 MGHRA and CDR2 YSYEKL come from the germline V gene. The length of the CDR3 is 15 residues. Losses at the gene ends were 3 bases for V and 4 bases for J; bases not matched to a gene: 7. CDR3 DNA sequence: TGCGCCAGCAGCCAGAGGACAGGGCCCGGAGAGACCCAGTACTTC. Translated: CASSQRTGPGETQYF.

The V gene is TRBV6-1, the J gene TRBJ2-7; no clear D gene. V lost 0 bases and J lost 5, with 11 bases in between. CDR3 length: 14 residues. The germline gives CDR1 MNHNS, CDR2 SASEGT. The CDR3 region is CASSEALRVHEQYF. The CDR3 DNA reads as TGTGCCAGCAGTGAAGCGCTTCGGGTCCACGAGCAGTACTTC.

This chain connects TRBV27 to TRBJ2-5; 13 positions agree with TRBD2. CDR3 size: 18 residues. Trimming at V came to 3 bases and at J to 5 bases, leaving 12 bases not matched to a gene. Per the germline V gene, CDR1 is MNHEY and CDR2 is SMNVEV (reference sequence). CDR3 sequence: CASSFGLAGVLRGETQYF. CDR3 in DNA: TGTGCCAGCAGTTTTGGACTAGCGGGGGTCCTCCGCGGGGAGACCCAGTACTTC.

The chain recombines TRBV19 with TRBJ2-3, with TRBD1 matching 9 bases. The CDR3 covers 16 residues. Trimming removed 5 bases from V and 2 bases from J; junction bases left unmatched: 8. Germline values: CDR1 LNHDA, CDR2 SQIVND (reference sequence). CDR3: CASSARTGDNTDTQYF. In DNA, the CDR3 is TGTGCCAGTAGTGCGCGGACAGGGGATAACACAGATACGCAGTATTTT.

This clone has a handful of counts. This chain uses TRBV4-1 with TRBJ1-5; unclear D gene. The CDR3 is 13 residues long. Germline V gene lookup returns CDR1 MGHRA and CDR2 YSYEKL. V lost 1 base and J 6 bases, leaving 7 bases between the germline ends. The CDR3: CASSQGRAQPQHF. The CDR3 DNA is TGCGCCAGCAGCCAAGGTCGGGCTCAGCCCCAGCATTTT.

This chain connects TRBV6-5 to TRBJ2-1; a weak D match, TRBD1 (5 bases). The CDR3 contains 14 residues. The V and J ends lost 6 bases and 3 bases respectively, with 12 bases between them. Per the germline V gene, CDR1 is MNHEY and CDR2 is SVGAGI. The CDR3 protein is CASRDTRLYNEQFF. CDR3 sequence (DNA): TGTGCCAGCAGGGACACCAGACTCTACAATGAGCAGTTCTTC.

The chain couples TRBV9 to TRBJ2-3, with D uncertain. This CDR3 contains 16 residues. CDR1 SGDLS and CDR2 YYNGEE come from the germline V gene. Trimming shortened V by 0 bases and J by 4 bases, and 15 bases separated the two germline ends. The CDR3 nucleotides read TGTGCCAGCAGCGTAGAGCAAGCCCAAAACCCAGATACGCAGTATTTT. The encoded protein is CASSVEQAQNPDTQYF.

V gene TRBV6-6 combines with J gene TRBJ2-1; D is perhaps TRBD1 (6 bases). The V gene's germline CDR1 is MNHNY and CDR2 SVGAGI (reference sequence). Trimming left V 7 bases short and J 1 base short, with 17 bases between. This CDR3 is built from 16 residues. CDR3 coding DNA: TGTGCCAGCACCATACAGGGTCCGACTTCCTACAATGAGCAGTTCTTC. As protein: CASTIQGPTSYNEQFF.

About this clone: At one boundary the junction diverges from the germline segment, which might be a read error. The chain joins TRBV7-7 to TRBJ2-7; perhaps TRBD1 as D (6 bases). In germline, CDR1 is SSHAT, CDR2 FNYEAQ (reference sequence). This CDR3 has 14 amino acids. CDR3 sequence (DNA): TGTGCTAGCAGCTTAGCGATAGGGGACAACGAGCAGTACTTC. Protein product: CASSLAIGDNEQYF. Combining the CDR3 with reference TRBV7-7 and TRBJ2-7 gives the whole variable domain GAGVSQSPRYKVTKRGQDVTLRCDPISSHATLYWYQQALGQGPEFLTYFNYEAQPDKSGLPSDRFSAERPEGSISTLTIQRTEQRDSAMYRCASSLAIGDNEQYFGPGTRLTVT.

The chain carries TRBV6-4 and TRBJ1-5; D may be TRBD1 (6 bases). The CDR3 totals 16 residues. CDR1 and CDR2 (germline): MRHNA, SNTAGT. Trimming took off 3 bases at V and 4 bases at J, with 16 bases between the two ends. CDR3 residues: CASSDWGPRVNQPQHF. DNA of the CDR3: TGTGCCAGCAGTGATTGGGGGCCCCGTGTGAATCAGCCCCAGCATTTT.

The rearrangement links TRBV4-3 to TRBJ2-7; 9 bases match TRBD2. V lost 0 bases, J lost 3 bases, and 6 bases stayed unmatched. Germline V gene lookup returns CDR1 LGHNA and CDR2 YSLEER. The CDR3 sequence is 16 residues long. CDR3 sequence (DNA): TGCGCCAGCAGCCAAGATCTTGGACTAGCGAACTACGAGCAGTACTTC. This gives the protein CASSQDLGLANYEQYF.

The rearrangement uses TRBV7-9 and TRBJ1-1; 7 nucleotides match TRBD1. The CDR3 extends over 14 amino acids. Losses at the gene ends were 5 bases for V and 2 bases for J; bases not matched to a gene: 5. Germline V gives CDR1 SEHNR, CDR2 FQNEAQ (reference sequence). The CDR3 nucleotides are TGTGCCAGCAGCCCGGGACAGATTAACACTGAAGCTTTCTTT. It translates to CASSPGQINTEAFF.

The gene calls are TRBV6-5 and TRBJ2-2; 7 bases align to TRBD2. Germline CDR1 is MNHEY and CDR2 is SVGAGI. With V trimmed by 8 bases and J by 0 bases, 3 bases remained unmatched. CDR3 length: 14 amino acids. CDR3 sequence (DNA): TGTGCCAGCGGTGCGGGGGCGAACACCGGGGAGCTGTTTTTT. It codes for CASGAGANTGELFF.

The gene calls are TRBV2 and TRBJ2-1; 12 bases match TRBD1. V trimming: 5 bases; J trimming: 4 bases; junction bases outside the gene matches: 3. Germline-derived CDR1 and CDR2 are SNHLY and FYNNEI. The CDR3 contains 15 residues. This chain's CDR3 is CASSWGQGAYNEQFF. CDR3 bases: TGTGCCAGCAGTTGGGGACAGGGGGCTTACAATGAGCAGTTCTTC.

V is TRBV30 and J is TRBJ1-1; D unresolved. The V gene lost 4 bases and the J gene lost 4 bases, with 13 bases spanning the gap. This CDR3 comprises 13 residues. Germline CDR1 is GTSNPN and CDR2 is SVGIG (reference sequence). The CDR3 bases are TGTGCCTGGAAAGGTCCAACGGGCACTGAAGCTTTCTTT. This sequence encodes CAWKGPTGTEAFF.

This clone was observed once. V usage is TRBV10-2 and J usage is TRBJ2-1; 10 bases line up with TRBD2. Germline loops: CDR1 WSHSY, CDR2 SAAADI. The CDR3 sequence is 17 residues long. The V segment lost 0 bases and the J segment 6 bases; nucleotides outside the gene matches: 8. CDR3 amino acids: CASSESGVAGGFNEQFF. The CDR3 DNA reads TGCGCCAGCAGTGAGTCGGGGGTAGCGGGAGGCTTCAATGAGCAGTTCTTC.

This clone was seen only a few times. The chain links TRBV10-2 to TRBJ2-7; D is uncertain. The CDR3 has 12 amino acids. V shed 8 bases and J shed 1 base, with 9 bases lying between them. Germline V CDR1 and CDR2: WSHSY, SAAADI. The CDR3 region is CASQASSYEQYF. The CDR3 bases are TGCGCCAGCCAGGCAAGTTCCTACGAGCAGTACTTC.

The chain's CDR3 is CASSLGGGSTIYF. The CDR3 region has the DNA TGTGCCAGCAGCTTAGGTGGGGGTTCCACCATATATTTT. J is TRBJ1-3 and V is TRBV7-6; D might be TRBD1 (5 bases). There are 13 residues in the CDR3. Trimming pared 1 base from V and 9 bases from J, leaving 10 bases between. Germline V lookup: CDR1 SGHVS, CDR2 FNYEAQ. Based on the CDR3 plus reference TRBV7-6 and TRBJ1-3, the full variable domain is GAGVSQSPRYKVTKRGQDVALRCDPISGHVSLYWYRQALGQGPEFLTYFNYEAQQDKSGLPNDRFSAERPEGSISTLTIQRTEQRDSAMYRCASSLGGGSTIYFGEGSWLTVV.

This clone has a single count. The rearrangement uses TRBV9 and TRBJ2-1, with D possibly being TRBD1 (6 bases). CDR1 and CDR2 from the germline V gene are SGDLS and YYNGEE. The V end lost 0 bases, the J end lost 7 bases, and 11 bases lay between the germline ends. The CDR3 has 14 residues. This CDR3 is CASSVGVGGNEQFF. Written as DNA, the CDR3 is TGTGCCAGCAGCGTAGGGGTAGGGGGTAATGAGCAGTTCTTC.

The genes are TRBV6-7 and TRBJ2-6; D may be TRBD1 or TRBD2 (5 bases each). TRBV6-7 has ORF status, its function being uncertain. V lost 6 bases to trimming and J lost 0 bases, with 15 bases between them. This CDR3 region has 17 residues. For the CDR3, the DNA is TGTGCCAGCAGGCCCCCCGGGGCCAGCTCTGGGGCCAACGTCCTGACTTTC. Encoded protein: CASRPPGASSGANVLTF.

The genes are TRBV19 and TRBJ1-5; 7 nucleotides agree with TRBD1. The CDR3 spans 14 residues. In germline, CDR1 is LNHDA, CDR2 SQIVND (reference sequence). The trim removed 4 bases at V and 3 bases at J, leaving 3 bases unmatched. CDR3 protein: CASSTTGPNQPQHF. CDR3 coding DNA: TGTGCCAGTAGTACGACAGGGCCCAATCAGCCCCAGCATTTT.

The genes are TRBV5-1 and TRBJ2-7; the D call may be TRBD1 or TRBD2 (6 bases each). V was trimmed by 4 bases and J by 5 bases, leaving 22 bases between them. The CDR3 totals 16 residues. Germline lookup yields CDR1 SGHRS and CDR2 YFSETQ. The CDR3 DNA reads TGCGCCAGCAGCATGGATTCGAGGGGGGAATCAGACGAGCAGTACTTC. It specifies CASSMDSRGESDEQYF.

The V gene is TRBV29-1, the J gene TRBJ1-1, with D possibly matching TRBD1 (6 bases). Germline loops: CDR1 SQVTM, CDR2 ANQGSEA. This CDR3 is built from 15 residues. Trimming removed 2 bases from V and 4 bases from J, with 17 bases in between. The CDR3 region is CSVEIRGVMGTEAFF. CDR3 nucleotides: TGCAGCGTTGAAATAAGGGGGGTAATGGGCACTGAAGCTTTCTTT.

This clone was observed a single time. The V and J genes are TRBV7-3 and TRBJ1-2; maybe TRBD1 (5 bases). The ends were cut back, 1 base at V and 7 bases at J, with 10 bases in the middle. CDR1 is SGHTA, CDR2 FQGTGA, per germline. CDR3 length equals 13 residues. As DNA, the CDR3 is TGTGCCAGCAGCTTAATGGCCGGGGGTGGCTACACCTTC. Translating it yields CASSLMAGGGYTF.

On this clone: The same CDR3 is also encoded by other DNA sequences in this sample. V usage is TRBV6-5 and J usage is TRBJ2-3; D gene uncertain. This CDR3 region has 15 residues. Trimming left V 0 bases short and J 3 bases short, with 10 bases between. In germline, CDR1 is MNHEY, CDR2 SVGAGI. Written as DNA, the CDR3 is TGTGCCAGCAGTTACTCGTTAGGTTCGACAGATACGCAGTATTTT. It is translated as CASSYSLGSTDTQYF.